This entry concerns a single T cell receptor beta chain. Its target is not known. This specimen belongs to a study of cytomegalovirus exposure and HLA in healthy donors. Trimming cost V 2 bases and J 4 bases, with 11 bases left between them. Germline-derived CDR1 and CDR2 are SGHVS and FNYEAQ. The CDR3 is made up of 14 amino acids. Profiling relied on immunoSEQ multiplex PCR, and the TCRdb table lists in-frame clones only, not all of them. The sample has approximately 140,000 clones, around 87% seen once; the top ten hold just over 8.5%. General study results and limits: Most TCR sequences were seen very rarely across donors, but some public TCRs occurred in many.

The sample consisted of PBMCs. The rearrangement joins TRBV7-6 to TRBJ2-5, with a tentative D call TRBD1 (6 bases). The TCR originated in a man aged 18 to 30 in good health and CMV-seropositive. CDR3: CASSLSGGPETQYF. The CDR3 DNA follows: TGTGCCAGCAGCTTAAGTGGGGGCCCAGAGACCCAGTACTTC.